These 8 T cell receptor beta chains originate from one sample sequenced in a study of blood T cells in healthy people across ages. Next came a second PCR, run for roughly 6 to 11 cycles, which used a sample-barcoded 5' primer along with a J-beta primer mix. TCRdb fed the 5' RACE reads into MiXCR, producing one record per CDR3 protein. The data contain about 1.4 million distinct CDR3 sequences, approximately 59% of them seen just once; the ten biggest clones take up under 8.5%. The sample comprised blood. All receptors come from a man aged 18 to 35 in good health.

The rearrangement uses TRBV29-1 and TRBJ2-1; the match to TRBD2 covers 8 bases. In germline, CDR1 is SQVTM, CDR2 ANQGSEA. The CDR3 has 14 amino acids. V shed 3 bases, J shed 6 bases, and the junction held 7 bases outside the gene matches. The CDR3 bases are TGCAGCGTTGAGTCCAGCGGGAGTCGCAATGAGCAGTTCTTC. Residues: CSVESSGSRNEQFF.

This clonotype was observed a few times. The chain combines TRBV4-1 with TRBJ1-6; D not resolved. Germline CDR1 reads MGHRA; CDR2 reads YSYEKL. The length of the CDR3 is 14 residues. The germline V and J ends were trimmed by 0 bases and 9 bases, with 9 bases remaining between them. CDR3 bases: TGCGCCAGCAGCCAAGAGACTCCGGTTTCACCCCTCCACTTT. Its protein is CASSQETPVSPLHF.

The V gene is TRBV10-3, the J gene TRBJ2-3; possibly TRBD1 for D (7 bases). This CDR3 is built from 13 residues. Trimming took off 4 bases at V and 6 bases at J, with 11 bases between the two ends. The germline gives CDR1 ENHRY, CDR2 SYGVKD. The CDR3 reads CAISVTGRDTQYF. The CDR3 bases are TGTGCCATCAGTGTGACAGGGAGGGATACGCAGTATTTT.

The chain has TRBV7-6 and TRBJ2-7, with 10 bases identical to TRBD2. The CDR3 length is 15 residues. The germline V gene encodes CDR1 SGHVS and CDR2 FNYEAQ. Trimming at V came to 6 bases and at J to 6 bases, leaving 11 bases not matched to a gene. The CDR3 nucleotides are TGTGCCAGCAGAGACGAGGCTAGCGGGAGAGGCGAGCAGTACTTC. Its translation is CASRDEASGRGEQYF.

The chain combines TRBV10-3 with TRBJ2-1; 7 bases agree with TRBD1. V lost 2 bases to trimming and J lost 3 bases; unmatched junction nucleotides: 16. The CDR3 sequence is 19 residues long. CDR1 and CDR2 from the germline V gene are ENHRY and SYGVKD. DNA for the CDR3: TGTGCCATCAGTGAGGGAGGACCCCACAGGGGCGGATACTACAATGAGCAGTTCTTC. Translated, it gives CAISEGGPHRGGYYNEQFF.

This chain connects TRBV28 to TRBJ2-5; 12 positions match TRBD2. Trimming at V came to 5 bases and at J to 1 base, leaving 5 bases not matched to a gene. The CDR3 sequence is 16 residues long. Per germline, CDR1 MDHEN and CDR2 SYDVKM. For the CDR3, the DNA is TGTGCCAGCAGTGCTACTAGCGGGGGGCCCCAAGAGACCCAGTACTTC. Its translation is CASSATSGGPQETQYF.

This rearrangement joins TRBV7-2 to TRBJ2-1, with 13 bases identical to TRBD2. V lost 0 bases and J lost 10; bases outside the gene matches: 6. Germline CDR1 SGHTA, CDR2 FQGNSA. The CDR3 consists of 16 residues. CDR3 in DNA: TGTGCCAGCAGCTTAGCAGGGACTAGCGGGGTGGGAGAGCAGTTCTTC. This encodes CASSLAGTSGVGEQFF.

This clonotype turned up a few times. This chain uses TRBV9 with TRBJ1-2, with a weak D call TRBD1 (5 bases). The CDR3 is 15 amino acids. V was trimmed by 3 bases and J by 4 bases, leaving 16 bases between them. Germline CDR1 SGDLS, CDR2 YYNGEE. CDR3 sequence reads: CASSGPGAVSYGYTF. In DNA, the CDR3 is TGTGCCAGCAGCGGTCCCGGGGCTGTATCCTATGGCTACACCTTC.